This T cell receptor beta chain derives from a study of cytomegalovirus exposure and HLA in healthy donors. Findings and limits, study-wide: TCR beta sequences numbering roughly 18,000 were associated with HLA alleles at 0.05 false discovery rate in a later analysis.

The primer mix had 60 Vbeta and 13 Jbeta primers. The assay was immunoSEQ multiplex PCR, and TCRdb's table has in-frame clones only and misses some. Of some 150,000 clones listed, over 60% are singletons. Remarks on this clone: Its antigen is currently unknown.

This CDR3 has 12 residues. The ends were cut back, 4 bases at V and 0 bases at J, with 4 bases in the middle. The V gene's germline CDR1 is MNHEY and CDR2 SMNVEV (reference sequence). Sequenced: PBMCs. The sequence was collected from a female donor in good health and CMV-seronegative. The chain joins TRBV27 to TRBJ2-7; no reliable D call. The chain's CDR3 is CASSSLSYEQYF. CDR3 nucleotide sequence: TGTGCCAGCAGTTCCCTCTCCTACGAGCAGTACTTC.